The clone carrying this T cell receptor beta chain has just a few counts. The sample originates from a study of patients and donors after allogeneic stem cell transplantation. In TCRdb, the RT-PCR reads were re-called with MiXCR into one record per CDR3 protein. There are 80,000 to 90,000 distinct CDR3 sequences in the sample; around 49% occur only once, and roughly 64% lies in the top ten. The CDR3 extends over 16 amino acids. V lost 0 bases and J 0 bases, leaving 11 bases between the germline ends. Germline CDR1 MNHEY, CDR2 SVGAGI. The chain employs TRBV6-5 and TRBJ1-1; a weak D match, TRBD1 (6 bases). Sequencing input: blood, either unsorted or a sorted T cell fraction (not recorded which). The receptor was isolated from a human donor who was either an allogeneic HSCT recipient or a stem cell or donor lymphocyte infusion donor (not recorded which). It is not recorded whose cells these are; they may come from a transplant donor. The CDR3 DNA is TGTGCCAGCAGTTACTCACGGGGGCCACTGAACACTGAAGCTTTCTTT. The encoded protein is CASSYSRGPLNTEAFF.